The text below deals with one T cell receptor beta chain. Its antigen is currently unknown. Runs used v3.0 of the immunoSEQ assay and were done at survey level. TCRdb's table, derived via immunoSEQ multiplex PCR, lists solely in-frame clones and lacks some. The sample holds approximately 20,000 clones, around four fifths seen once. This CDR3 has 14 amino acids. Trimming removed 6 bases from V and 8 bases from J, with 16 bases in between. CDR1 and CDR2 from the germline V gene are MDHEN and SYDVKM. The sample is drawn from a study of long-term antiretroviral therapy in people with HIV. The study, taken as a whole, reports: Repertoire dominance by clones expanded before ART was seen at all time points.

This specimen consisted of unsorted PBMCs, obtained approximately 4 years after starting antiretroviral therapy. This chain uses TRBV28 with TRBJ1-4; D unclear. The receptor was derived from a man younger than 35 with HIV. CDR3 loop: CASRLLGSVEKLFF. For the CDR3, the DNA is TGTGCCAGCAGACTCCTGGGTTCGGTAGAAAAACTGTTTTTT. The full variable domain, with the rest looked up from reference TRBV28 and TRBJ1-4, is DVKVTQSSRYLVKRTGEKVFLECVQDMDHENMFWYRQDPGLGLRLIYFSYDVKMKEKGDIPEGYSVSREKKERFSLILESASTNQTSMYLCASRLLGSVEKLFFGSGTQLSVL.